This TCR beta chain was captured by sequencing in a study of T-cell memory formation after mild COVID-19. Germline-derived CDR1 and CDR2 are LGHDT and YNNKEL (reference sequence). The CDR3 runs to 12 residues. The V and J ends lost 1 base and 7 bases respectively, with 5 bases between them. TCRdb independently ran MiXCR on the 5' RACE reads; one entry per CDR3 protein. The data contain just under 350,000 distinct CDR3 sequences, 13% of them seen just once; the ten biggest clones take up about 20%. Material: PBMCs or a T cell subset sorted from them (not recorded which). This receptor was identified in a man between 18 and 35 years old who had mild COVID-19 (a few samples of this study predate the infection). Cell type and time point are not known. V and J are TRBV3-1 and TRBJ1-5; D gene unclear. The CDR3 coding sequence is TGTGCCAGCAGCCAAGGTGAACAGCCCCAGCATTTT. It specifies CASSQGEQPQHF.